The T cell receptor (beta chain) under discussion was sequenced for a study of T cells after posttransplantation cyclophosphamide. Cyclophosphamide on days +3 and +4 followed busulfan-fludarabine conditioning and a marrow graft. Findings of the study overall: TRB clonality was highly associated with recipient CMV seropositivity and reactivation. TRB overlap between skin or GI tissue T cells and blood was limited.

This CDR3 comprises 13 residues. Germline values: CDR1 SGHAT, CDR2 FQNNGV. J gave up 8 bases and V 1 base, and 4 bases lay outside the gene matches. The table came from immunoSEQ multiplex PCR; TCRdb's copy has only in-frame clones and leaves some out. The repertoire consists of roughly 2,600 clones, none detected only once. This clone appeared many times. Its antigen is unknown. The sample was PBMCs, taken 30 days after allogeneic stem cell transplant with posttransplant cyclophosphamide. The sequence was collected from a female patient over 55 who received an allogeneic stem cell transplant from an unrelated donor, was CMV-positive, and had acute GVHD only. Some T cells could come from the graft donor. V usage is TRBV11-2 and J usage is TRBJ1-1; TRBD1 matches 7 bases. The CDR3 loop is CASSLVRGQEAFF. The CDR3 nucleotides read TGTGCCAGCAGCTTAGTTAGGGGGCAGGAAGCTTTCTTT.